This T cell receptor beta chain was recovered during a study of PD-1 blockade in classical Hodgkin lymphoma. Study results and caveats: Differences between repertoires have undefined causes, possibly disease activity or prior therapy. Partial responders and progressors had significantly lower baseline TCR diversity.

No patient escaped relapse after autologous stem cell transplantation, and brentuximab vedotin exposure varied. About this clone itself: Its antigen is as yet unknown.

Some clones are missing from TCRdb's copy, which holds only in-frame ones; the method was immunoSEQ multiplex PCR. Of over 25,000 clones in the sample, 70% were seen once. The sequence came from a human donor with classical Hodgkin lymphoma. This specimen consisted of peripheral blood mononuclear cells (PBMCs), obtained before the second cycle of nivolumab.

The chain's CDR3 is CASSREIDGYTEAFF. In DNA, the CDR3 is TGCGCCAGCAGCCGAGAGATCGACGGATACACTGAAGCTTTCTTT. The chain combines TRBV4-3 with TRBJ1-1; D is ambiguous. V was trimmed by 4 bases and J by 3 bases, leaving 15 bases between them. The germline CDR1 and CDR2 sequences are LGHNA and YSLEER. The CDR3 loop spans 15 amino acids.